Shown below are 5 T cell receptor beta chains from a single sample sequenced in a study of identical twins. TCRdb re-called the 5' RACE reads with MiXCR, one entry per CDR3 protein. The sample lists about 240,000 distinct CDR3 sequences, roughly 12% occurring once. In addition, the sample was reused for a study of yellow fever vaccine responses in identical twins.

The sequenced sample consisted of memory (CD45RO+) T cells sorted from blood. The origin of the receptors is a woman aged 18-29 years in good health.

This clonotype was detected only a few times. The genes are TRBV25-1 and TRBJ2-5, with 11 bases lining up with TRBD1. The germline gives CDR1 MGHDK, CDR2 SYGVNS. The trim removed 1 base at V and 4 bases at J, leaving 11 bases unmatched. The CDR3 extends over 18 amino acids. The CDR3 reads CASSESRDGQGASETQYF. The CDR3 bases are TGTGCCAGCAGTGAATCCCGGGACGGACAGGGGGCTTCAGAGACCCAGTACTTC.

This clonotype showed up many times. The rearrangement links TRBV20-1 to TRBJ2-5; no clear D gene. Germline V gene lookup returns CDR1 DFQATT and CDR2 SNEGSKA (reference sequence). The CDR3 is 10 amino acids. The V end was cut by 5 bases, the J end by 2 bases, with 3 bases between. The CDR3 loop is CSAGQETQYF. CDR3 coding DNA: TGCAGTGCTGGACAAGAGACCCAGTACTTC.

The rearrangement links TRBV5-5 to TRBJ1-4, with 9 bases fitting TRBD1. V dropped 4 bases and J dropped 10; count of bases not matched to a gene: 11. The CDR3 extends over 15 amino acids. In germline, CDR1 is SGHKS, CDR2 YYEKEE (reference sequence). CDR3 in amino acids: CASSPTGGDYRKLFF. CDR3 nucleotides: TGTGCCAGCAGCCCCACAGGGGGCGACTATCGAAAACTGTTTTTT.

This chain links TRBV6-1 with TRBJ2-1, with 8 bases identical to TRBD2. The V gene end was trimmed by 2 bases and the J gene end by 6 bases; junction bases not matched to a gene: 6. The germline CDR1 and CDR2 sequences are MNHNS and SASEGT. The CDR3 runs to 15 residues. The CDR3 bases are TGTGCCAGCAGTGAACTCAGCGGGAGTCGCAATGAGCAGTTCTTC. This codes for CASSELSGSRNEQFF.

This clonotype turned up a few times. CDR3 sequence (DNA): TGCGCCAGCAGCTTGGCTCCGACTCCGGGGGTGGAGCAGTACTTC. It is translated as CASSLAPTPGVEQYF. The gene calls are TRBV5-1 and TRBJ2-7; D is possibly TRBD2 (6 bases). V lost 0 bases and J 7 bases, leaving 17 bases between the germline ends. The CDR3 loop spans 15 amino acids. Germline lookup yields CDR1 SGHRS and CDR2 YFSETQ.